This T cell receptor (beta chain) was captured by sequencing in a study of T cell repertoires in cytomegalovirus infection. Study details: Recently identified HLA-C-restricted CMV epitopes were used, and well-studied HLA-B-restricted CMV epitopes were used as well. Public TCR beta signatures indicated both CMV infection and matching HLA type. Study results and limitations: Carriers of CMV plus the relevant HLA were identified by cumulative public TCR beta family frequency. What dominated the ex vivo response were HLA-C-restricted CMV-specific TCR beta clonotypes.

Note on this clonotype: The antigen remains unidentified.

V shed 2 bases and J shed 3 bases, with 7 bases lying between them. The CDR3 has 13 residues. Germline V gives CDR1 MNHEY, CDR2 SMNVEV (reference sequence). TCRdb passed the reads through MiXCR, listing each CDR3 protein once. The sample yields approximately 1,000,000 distinct CDR3 sequences, around 31% seen once. The TCR originated in a human donor in good health (CMV status not recorded). Some clones in this sample may be carry-over from other donors' samples. Sequenced here: cultured CD8+ T cells from PBMCs, sampled from culture after CMV antigen stimulation. The chain recombines TRBV27 with TRBJ1-2; TRBD1 is a possible D gene (5 bases). The chain's CDR3 is CASSLQQDYGYTF. CDR3 coding DNA: TGTGCCAGCAGTTTACAACAGGACTATGGCTACACCTTC.